This T cell receptor (beta chain) was identified in a study of shared clonotypes between healthy human individuals. General study points: Blood alone was sampled, and tissue repertoires likely differ.

Profiling relied on immunoSEQ multiplex PCR, and the TCRdb table lists in-frame clones only, not all of them. The sample comprises approximately 2.3 million clones, more than 85% of which are singletons, and under 0.45% rests with the top ten. Remarks on this clone: The antigen is unknown.

The receptor was derived from a man younger than 35 in good health. Some clones in this sample may be carry-over from other donors' samples. Material for sequencing was naive CD4+ T cells from PBMCs. Documented subset: CD45RA+ positively selected.

The CDR3 DNA reads TGCGCCAGCAGCCGCGACACAGGGGGCGGAGAGACCCAGTACTTC. The encoded protein is CASSRDTGGGETQYF. The chain carries TRBV5-1 and TRBJ2-5; TRBD1 aligns across 9 bases. This CDR3 is built from 15 residues. Germline CDR1 is SGHRS and CDR2 is YFSETQ. V shed 4 bases and J 4 bases; nucleotides not matched to a gene: 8.